The next 6 T cell receptor beta chains were all read from a single sample in a study of TIL therapy for anti-PD-1-resistant metastatic lung cancer. The immunoSEQ assay was v3. Libraries were prepared by immunoSEQ multiplex PCR; TCRdb keeps only in-frame clonotypes and omits some of them. The table lists 52,000 or so clones, about 81% of them singletons. Specified time point: pre-treatment sample, taken before nivolumab and TIL therapy. Material: blood, obtained at baseline. These receptors came from a person between 30 and 80 years old with non-small cell lung cancer.

The genes are TRBV28 and TRBJ1-4, with D unresolved. CDR1 MDHEN and CDR2 SYDVKM come from the germline V gene. The CDR3 contains 15 residues. V was pared by 6 bases and J by 0 bases, with 11 bases between. This CDR3 reads CASRSSGATNEKLFF. CDR3 DNA sequence: TGTGCCAGCAGGTCCTCCGGGGCAACTAATGAAAAACTGTTTTTT.

This clone was seen only a few times. This chain joins TRBV4-1 and TRBJ1-1; D not certain. CDR3 size: 14 residues. In germline, CDR1 is MGHRA, CDR2 YSYEKL. Trimming pared 6 bases from V and 7 bases from J, leaving 18 bases between. The CDR3 loop is CASSRYGGQSEAFF. CDR3 DNA sequence: TGCGCCAGCAGTCGATACGGTGGGCAGAGTGAAGCTTTCTTT.

V and J are TRBV5-1 and TRBJ2-2; 7 bases are a match to TRBD2. V shed 4 bases and J 5 bases; nucleotides not matched to a gene: 2. The CDR3 spans 13 residues. Germline assignment: CDR1 SGHRS and CDR2 YFSETQ. Written as DNA, the CDR3 is TGCGCCAGCAGCCTCGGGGGGACCGGGGAGCTGTTTTTT. Protein: CASSLGGTGELFF.

The V call is TRBV7-2, the J call TRBJ2-2; D is unresolved. Germline V gene lookup returns CDR1 SGHTA and CDR2 FQGNSA. Between the trimmed V and J ends, which lost 4 bases and 5 bases, there was a span of 11 bases. There are 14 residues in the CDR3. CDR3 nucleotide sequence: TGTGCCAGCAGCTGGGGATTAAAAACCGGGGAGCTGTTTTTT. This codes for CASSWGLKTGELFF.

The CDR3 loop is CASSQGAYNEQFF. The CDR3 DNA reads as TGCGCCAGCAGCCAAGGCGCCTACAATGAGCAGTTCTTC. The chain is built from TRBV4-3 and TRBJ2-1; D remains unclear. Trimming removed 1 base from V and 2 bases from J, with 3 bases in between. The CDR3 extends over 13 amino acids. Germline loops: CDR1 LGHNA, CDR2 YSLEER.

The chain carries TRBV5-5 and TRBJ2-7; D assignment may be TRBD1 or TRBD2 (5 bases each). Germline-derived CDR1 and CDR2 are SGHKS and YYEKEE (reference sequence). V was shortened by 0 bases and J by 2 bases, with 9 bases between the two germline ends. The CDR3 runs 14 residues. The chain's CDR3 is CASSLGDPPYEQYF. In DNA, the CDR3 is TGTGCCAGCAGCTTGGGGGACCCTCCCTACGAGCAGTACTTC.